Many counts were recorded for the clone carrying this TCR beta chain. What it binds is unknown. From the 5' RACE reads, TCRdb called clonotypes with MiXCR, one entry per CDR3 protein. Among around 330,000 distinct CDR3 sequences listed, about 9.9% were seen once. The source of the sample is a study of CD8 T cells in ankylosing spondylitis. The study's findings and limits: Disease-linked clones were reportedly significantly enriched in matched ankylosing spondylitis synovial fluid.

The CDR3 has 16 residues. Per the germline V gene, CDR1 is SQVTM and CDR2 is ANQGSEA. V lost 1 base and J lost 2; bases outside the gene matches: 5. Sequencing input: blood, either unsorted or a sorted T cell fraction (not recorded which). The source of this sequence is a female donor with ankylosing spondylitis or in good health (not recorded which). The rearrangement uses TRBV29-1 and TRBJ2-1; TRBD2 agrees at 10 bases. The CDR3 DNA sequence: TGCAGCGTTGAAGGGACTAGCGGAACTGCCTACAATGAGCAGTTCTTC. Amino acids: CSVEGTSGTAYNEQFF.